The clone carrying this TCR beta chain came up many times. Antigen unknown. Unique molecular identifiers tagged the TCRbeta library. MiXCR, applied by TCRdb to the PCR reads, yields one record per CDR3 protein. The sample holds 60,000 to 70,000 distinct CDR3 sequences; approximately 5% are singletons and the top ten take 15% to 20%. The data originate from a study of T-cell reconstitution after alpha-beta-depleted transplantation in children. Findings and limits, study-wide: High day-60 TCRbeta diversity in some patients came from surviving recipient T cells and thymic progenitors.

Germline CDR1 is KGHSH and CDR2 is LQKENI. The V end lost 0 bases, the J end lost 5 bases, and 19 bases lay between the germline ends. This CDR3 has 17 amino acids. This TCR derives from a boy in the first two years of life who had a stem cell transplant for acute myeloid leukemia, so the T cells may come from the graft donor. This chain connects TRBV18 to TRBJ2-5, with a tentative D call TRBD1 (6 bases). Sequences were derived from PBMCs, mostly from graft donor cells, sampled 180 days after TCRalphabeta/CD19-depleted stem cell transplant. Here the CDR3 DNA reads TGTGCCAGCTCACCACCTATCATGGCAGGGGCAGTGGAGACCCAGTACTTC. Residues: CASSPPIMAGAVETQYF.